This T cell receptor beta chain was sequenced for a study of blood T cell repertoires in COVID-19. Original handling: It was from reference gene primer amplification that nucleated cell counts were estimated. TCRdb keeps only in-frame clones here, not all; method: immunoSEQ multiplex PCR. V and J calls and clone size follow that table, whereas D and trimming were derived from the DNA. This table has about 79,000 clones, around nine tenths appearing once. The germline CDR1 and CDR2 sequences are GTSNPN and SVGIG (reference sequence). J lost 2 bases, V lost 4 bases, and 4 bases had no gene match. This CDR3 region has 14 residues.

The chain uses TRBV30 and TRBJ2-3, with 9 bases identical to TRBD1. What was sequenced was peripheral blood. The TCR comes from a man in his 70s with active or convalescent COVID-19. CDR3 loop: CAWTRDRVTDTQYF. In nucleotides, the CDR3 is TGTGCCTGGACCCGGGACAGGGTCACAGATACGCAGTATTTT.